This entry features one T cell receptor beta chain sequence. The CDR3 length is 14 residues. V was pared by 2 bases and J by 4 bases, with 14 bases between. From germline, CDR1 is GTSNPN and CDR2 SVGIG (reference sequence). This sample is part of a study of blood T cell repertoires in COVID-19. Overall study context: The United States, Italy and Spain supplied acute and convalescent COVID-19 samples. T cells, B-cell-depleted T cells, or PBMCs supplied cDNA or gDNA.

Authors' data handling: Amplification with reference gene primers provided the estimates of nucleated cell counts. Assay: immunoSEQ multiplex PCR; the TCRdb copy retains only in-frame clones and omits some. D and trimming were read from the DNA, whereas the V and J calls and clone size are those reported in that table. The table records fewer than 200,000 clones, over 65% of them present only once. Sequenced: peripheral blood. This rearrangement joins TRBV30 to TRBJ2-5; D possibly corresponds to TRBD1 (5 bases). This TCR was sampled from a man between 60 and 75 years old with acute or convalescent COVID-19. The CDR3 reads CAWSKGRKGETQYF. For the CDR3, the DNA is TGTGCCTGGAGTAAGGGGCGGAAAGGAGAGACCCAGTACTTC.